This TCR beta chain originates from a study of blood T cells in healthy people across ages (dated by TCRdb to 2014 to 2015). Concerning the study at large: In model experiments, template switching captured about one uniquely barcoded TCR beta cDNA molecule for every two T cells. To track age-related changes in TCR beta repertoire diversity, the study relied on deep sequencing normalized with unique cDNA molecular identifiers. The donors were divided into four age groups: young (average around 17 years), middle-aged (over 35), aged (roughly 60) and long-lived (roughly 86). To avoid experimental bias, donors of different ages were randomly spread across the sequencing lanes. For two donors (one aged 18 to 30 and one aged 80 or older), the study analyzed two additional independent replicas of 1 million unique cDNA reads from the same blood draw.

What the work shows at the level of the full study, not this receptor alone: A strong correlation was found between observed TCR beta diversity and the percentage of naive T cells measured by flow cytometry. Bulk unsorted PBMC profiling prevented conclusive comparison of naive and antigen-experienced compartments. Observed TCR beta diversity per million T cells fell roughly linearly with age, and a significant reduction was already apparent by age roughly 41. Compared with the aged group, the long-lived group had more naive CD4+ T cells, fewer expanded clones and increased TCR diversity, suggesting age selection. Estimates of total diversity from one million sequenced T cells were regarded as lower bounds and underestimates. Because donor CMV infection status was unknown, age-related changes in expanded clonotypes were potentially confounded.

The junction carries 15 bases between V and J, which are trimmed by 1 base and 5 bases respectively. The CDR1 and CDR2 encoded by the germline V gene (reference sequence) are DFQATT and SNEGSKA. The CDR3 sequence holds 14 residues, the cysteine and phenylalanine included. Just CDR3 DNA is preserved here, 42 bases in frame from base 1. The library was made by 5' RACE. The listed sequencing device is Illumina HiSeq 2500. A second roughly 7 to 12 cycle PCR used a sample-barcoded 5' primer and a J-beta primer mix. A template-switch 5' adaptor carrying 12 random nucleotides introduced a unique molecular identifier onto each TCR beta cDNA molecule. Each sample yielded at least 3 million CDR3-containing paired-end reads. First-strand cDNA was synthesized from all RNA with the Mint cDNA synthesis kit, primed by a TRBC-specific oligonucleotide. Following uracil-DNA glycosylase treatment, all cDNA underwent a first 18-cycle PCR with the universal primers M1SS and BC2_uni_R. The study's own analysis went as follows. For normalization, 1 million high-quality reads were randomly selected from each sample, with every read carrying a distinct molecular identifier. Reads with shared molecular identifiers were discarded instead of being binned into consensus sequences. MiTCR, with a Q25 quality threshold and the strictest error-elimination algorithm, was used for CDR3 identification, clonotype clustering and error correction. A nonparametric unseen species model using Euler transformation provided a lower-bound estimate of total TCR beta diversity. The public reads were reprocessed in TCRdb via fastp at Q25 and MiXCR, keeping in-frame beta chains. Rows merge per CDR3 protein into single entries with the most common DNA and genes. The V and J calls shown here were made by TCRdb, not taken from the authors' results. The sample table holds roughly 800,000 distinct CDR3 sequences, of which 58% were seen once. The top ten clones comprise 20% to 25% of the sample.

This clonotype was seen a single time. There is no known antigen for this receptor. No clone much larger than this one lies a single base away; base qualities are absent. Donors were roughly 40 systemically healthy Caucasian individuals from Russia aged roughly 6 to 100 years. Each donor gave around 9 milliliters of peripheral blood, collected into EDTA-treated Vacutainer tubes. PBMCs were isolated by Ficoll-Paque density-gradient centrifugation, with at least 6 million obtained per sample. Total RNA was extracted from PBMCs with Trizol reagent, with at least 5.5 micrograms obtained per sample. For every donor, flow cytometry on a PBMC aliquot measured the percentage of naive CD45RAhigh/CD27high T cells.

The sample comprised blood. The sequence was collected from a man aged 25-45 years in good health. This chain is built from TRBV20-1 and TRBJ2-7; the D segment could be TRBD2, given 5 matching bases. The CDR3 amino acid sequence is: CSARGGGWADEQYF. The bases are TGCAGTGCTAGAGGTGGCGGGTGGGCTGACGAGCAGTACTTC.